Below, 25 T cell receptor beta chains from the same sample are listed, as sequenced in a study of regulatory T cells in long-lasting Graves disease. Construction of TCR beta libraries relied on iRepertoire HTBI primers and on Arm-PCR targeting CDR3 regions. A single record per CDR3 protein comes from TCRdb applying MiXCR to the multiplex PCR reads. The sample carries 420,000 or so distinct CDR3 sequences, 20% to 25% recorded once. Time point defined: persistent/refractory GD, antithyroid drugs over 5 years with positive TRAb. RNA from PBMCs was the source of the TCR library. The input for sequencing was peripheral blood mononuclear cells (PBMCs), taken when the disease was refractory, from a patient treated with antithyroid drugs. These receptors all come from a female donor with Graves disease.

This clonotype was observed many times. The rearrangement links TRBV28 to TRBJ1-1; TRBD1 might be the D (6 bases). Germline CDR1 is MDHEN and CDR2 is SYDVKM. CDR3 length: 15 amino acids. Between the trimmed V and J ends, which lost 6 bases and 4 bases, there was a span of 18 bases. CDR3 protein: CASSLRRGAGTEAFF. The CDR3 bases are TGTGCCAGCAGCCTCCGTCGGGGGGCTGGCACTGAAGCTTTCTTT.

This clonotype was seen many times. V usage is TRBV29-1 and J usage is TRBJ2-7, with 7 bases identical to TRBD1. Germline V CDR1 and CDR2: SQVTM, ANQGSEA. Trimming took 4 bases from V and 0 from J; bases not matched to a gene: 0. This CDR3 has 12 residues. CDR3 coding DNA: TGCAGCGTTGGGGACAGCTCCTACGAGCAGTACTTC. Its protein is CSVGDSSYEQYF.

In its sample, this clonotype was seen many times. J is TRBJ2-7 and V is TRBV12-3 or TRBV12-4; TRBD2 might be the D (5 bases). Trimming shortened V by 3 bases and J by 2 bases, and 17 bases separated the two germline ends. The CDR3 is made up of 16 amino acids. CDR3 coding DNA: TGTGCCAGCAGTTTGTGGCGGGCCCACCGCCCCTACGAGCAGTACTTC. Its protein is CASSLWRAHRPYEQYF.

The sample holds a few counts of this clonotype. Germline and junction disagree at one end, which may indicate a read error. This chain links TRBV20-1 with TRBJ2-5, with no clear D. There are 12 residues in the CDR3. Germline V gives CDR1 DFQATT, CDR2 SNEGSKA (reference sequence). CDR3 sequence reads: CSARGGLEIQYF. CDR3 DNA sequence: TGCAGTGCTAGAGGTGGTTTAGAGATCCAGTACTTC.

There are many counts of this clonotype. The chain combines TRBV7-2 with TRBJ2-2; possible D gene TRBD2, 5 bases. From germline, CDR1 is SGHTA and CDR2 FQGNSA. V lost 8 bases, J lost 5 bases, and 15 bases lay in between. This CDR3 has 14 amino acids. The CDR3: CASDIGKRTGELFF. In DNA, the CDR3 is TGTGCCAGCGACATTGGGAAGCGGACCGGGGAGCTGTTTTTT. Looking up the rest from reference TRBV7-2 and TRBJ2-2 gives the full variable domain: GAGVSQSPSNKVTEKGKDVELRCDPISGHTALYWYRQSLGQGLEFLIYFQGNSAPDKSGLPSDRFSAERTGGSVSTLTIQRTQQEDSAVYLCASDIGKRTGELFFGEGSRLTVL.

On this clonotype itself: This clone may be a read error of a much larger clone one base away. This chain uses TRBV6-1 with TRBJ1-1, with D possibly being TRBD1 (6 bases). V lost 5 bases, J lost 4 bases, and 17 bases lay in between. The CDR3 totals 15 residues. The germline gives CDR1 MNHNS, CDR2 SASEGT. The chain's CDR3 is CASSPRQDMSTEAFF. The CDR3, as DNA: TGTGCCAGCAGTCCCCGACAGGATATGAGCACTGAAGCTTTCTTT.

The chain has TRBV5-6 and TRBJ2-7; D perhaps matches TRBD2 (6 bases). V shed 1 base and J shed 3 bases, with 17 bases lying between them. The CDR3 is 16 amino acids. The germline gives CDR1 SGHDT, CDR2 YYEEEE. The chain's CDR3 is CASSLLGGRENYEQYF. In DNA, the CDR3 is TGTGCCAGCAGCTTGCTCGGAGGCCGGGAGAACTACGAGCAGTACTTC. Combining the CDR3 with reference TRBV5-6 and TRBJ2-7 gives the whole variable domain DAGVTQSPTHLIKTRGQQVTLRCSPKSGHDTVSWYQQALGQGPQFIFQYYEEEERQRGNFPDRFSGHQFPNYSSELNVNALLLGDSALYLCASSLLGGRENYEQYFGPGTRLTVT.

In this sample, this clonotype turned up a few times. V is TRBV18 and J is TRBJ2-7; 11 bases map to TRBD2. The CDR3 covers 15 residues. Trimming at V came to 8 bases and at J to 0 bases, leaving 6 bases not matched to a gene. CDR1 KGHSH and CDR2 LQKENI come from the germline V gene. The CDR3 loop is CASITGTSGSYEQYF. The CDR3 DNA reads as TGTGCCAGCATTACCGGGACTAGCGGCTCCTACGAGCAGTACTTC. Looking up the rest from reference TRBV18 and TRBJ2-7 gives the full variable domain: NAGVMQNPRHLVRRRGQEARLRCSPMKGHSHVYWYRQLPEEGLKFMVYLQKENIIDESGMPKERFSAEFPKEGPSILRIQQVVRGDSAAYFCASITGTSGSYEQYFGPGTRLTVT.

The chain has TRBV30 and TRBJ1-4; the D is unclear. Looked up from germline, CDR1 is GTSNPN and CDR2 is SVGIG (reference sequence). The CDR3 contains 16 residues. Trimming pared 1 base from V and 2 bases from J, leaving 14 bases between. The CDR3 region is CAWSGRPSSTNEKLFF. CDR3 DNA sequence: TGTGCCTGGAGTGGCAGGCCCTCTTCGACTAATGAAAAACTGTTTTTT.

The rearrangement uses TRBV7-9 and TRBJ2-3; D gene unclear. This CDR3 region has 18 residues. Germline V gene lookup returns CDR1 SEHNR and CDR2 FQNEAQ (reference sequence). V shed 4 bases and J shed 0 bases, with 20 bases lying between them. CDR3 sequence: CASSSLKGPSESTDTQYF. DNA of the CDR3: TGTGCCAGCAGCTCCCTAAAAGGGCCCAGCGAAAGCACAGATACGCAGTATTTT.

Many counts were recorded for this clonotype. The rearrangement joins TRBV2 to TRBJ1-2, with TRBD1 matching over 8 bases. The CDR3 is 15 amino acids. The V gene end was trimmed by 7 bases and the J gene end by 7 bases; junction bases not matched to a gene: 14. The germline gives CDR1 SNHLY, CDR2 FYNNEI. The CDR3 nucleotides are TGTGCCAGCATTGTAACGGGGCAGGGGGCCGTTGGCTACACCTTC. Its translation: CASIVTGQGAVGYTF.

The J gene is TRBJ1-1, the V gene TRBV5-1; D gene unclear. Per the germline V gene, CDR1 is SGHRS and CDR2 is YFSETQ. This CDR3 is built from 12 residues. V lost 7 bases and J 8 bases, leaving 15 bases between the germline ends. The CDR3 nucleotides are TGCGCCAGCGCTAACCAGGACGCCGAAGCTTTCTTT. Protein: CASANQDAEAFF.

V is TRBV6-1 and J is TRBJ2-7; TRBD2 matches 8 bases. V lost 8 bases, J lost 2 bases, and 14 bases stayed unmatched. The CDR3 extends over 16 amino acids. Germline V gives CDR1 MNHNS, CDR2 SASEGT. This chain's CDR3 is CASGAKRIAGTYEQYF. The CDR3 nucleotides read TGTGCCAGCGGAGCCAAGAGGATAGCGGGGACCTACGAGCAGTACTTC.

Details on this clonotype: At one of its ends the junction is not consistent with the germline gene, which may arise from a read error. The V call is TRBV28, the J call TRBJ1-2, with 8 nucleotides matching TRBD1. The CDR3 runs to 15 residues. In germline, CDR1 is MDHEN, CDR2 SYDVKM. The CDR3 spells CASSLGTGGSYDYTF. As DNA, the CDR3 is TGTGCCAGCAGTTTGGGGACAGGAGGAAGCTATGACTACACCTTC.

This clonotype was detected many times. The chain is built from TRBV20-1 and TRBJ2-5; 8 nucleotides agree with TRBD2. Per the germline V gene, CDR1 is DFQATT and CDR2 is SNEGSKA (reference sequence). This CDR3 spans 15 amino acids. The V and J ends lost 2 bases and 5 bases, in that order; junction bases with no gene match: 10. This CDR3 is CSARTRREVLETQYF. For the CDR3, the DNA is TGCAGTGCTAGAACGCGGCGGGAGGTTCTGGAGACCCAGTACTTC.

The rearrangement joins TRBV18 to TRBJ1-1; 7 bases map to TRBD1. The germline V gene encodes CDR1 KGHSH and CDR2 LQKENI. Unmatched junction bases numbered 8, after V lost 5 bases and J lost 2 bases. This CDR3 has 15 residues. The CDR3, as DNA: TGTGCCAGCTCATCGAACCAGGGGGGTAACACTGAAGCTTTCTTT. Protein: CASSSNQGGNTEAFF. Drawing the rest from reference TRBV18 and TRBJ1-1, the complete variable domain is NAGVMQNPRHLVRRRGQEARLRCSPMKGHSHVYWYRQLPEEGLKFMVYLQKENIIDESGMPKERFSAEFPKEGPSILRIQQVVRGDSAAYFCASSSNQGGNTEAFFGQGTRLTVV.

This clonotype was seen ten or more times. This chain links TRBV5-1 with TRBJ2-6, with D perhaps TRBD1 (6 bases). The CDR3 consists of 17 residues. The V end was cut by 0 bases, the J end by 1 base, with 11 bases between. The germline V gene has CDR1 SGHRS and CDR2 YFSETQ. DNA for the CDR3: TGCGCCAGCAGCTTGGTGTCAGGGGCATCTGGGGCCAACGTCCTGACTTTC. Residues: CASSLVSGASGANVLTF. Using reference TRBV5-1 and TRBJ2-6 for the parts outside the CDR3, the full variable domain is KAGVTQTPRYLIKTRGQQVTLSCSPISGHRSVSWYQQTPGQGLQFLFEYFSETQRNKGNFPGRFSGRQFSNSRSEMNVSTLELGDSALYLCASSLVSGASGANVLTFGAGSRLTVL.

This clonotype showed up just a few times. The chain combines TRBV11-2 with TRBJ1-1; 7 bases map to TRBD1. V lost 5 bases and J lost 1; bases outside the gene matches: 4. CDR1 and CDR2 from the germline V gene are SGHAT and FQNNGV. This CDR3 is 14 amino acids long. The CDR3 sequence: CASSTRQGNTEAFF. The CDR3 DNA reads TGTGCCAGCAGCACCAGACAGGGGAACACTGAAGCTTTCTTT.

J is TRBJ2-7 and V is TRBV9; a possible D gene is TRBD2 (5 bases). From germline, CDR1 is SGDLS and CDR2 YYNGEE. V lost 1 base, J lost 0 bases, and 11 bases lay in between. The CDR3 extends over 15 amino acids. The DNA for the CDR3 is TGTGCCAGCAGCGTATCTAGCAGTAGCTCCTACGAGCAGTACTTC. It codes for CASSVSSSSSYEQYF.

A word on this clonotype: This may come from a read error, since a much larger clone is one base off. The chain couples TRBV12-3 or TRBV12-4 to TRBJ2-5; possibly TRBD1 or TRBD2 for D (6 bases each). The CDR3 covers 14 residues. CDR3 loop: CAGRRGRAQETQYF. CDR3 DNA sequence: TGTGCCGGCAGGAGGGGGAGAGCTCAAGAGACCCAGTACTTC.

CDR3 DNA: TGTGCCACCACGGACAGGGACTACGAGCAGTACTTC. Its translation: CATTDRDYEQYF. V gene TRBV6-1 combines with J gene TRBJ2-7; 8 bases fit TRBD1. Losses at the gene ends were 10 bases for V and 3 bases for J; bases not matched to a gene: 5. The CDR3 extends over 12 amino acids. Germline V gene lookup returns CDR1 MNHNS and CDR2 SASEGT.

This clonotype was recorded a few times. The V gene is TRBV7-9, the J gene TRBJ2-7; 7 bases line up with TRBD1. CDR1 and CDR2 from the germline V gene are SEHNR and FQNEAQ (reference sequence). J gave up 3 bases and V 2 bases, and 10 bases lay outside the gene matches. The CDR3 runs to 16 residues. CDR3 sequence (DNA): TGTGCCAGCAGCTTACCGGTAGGGACAGCGATCTACGAGCAGTACTTC. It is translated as CASSLPVGTAIYEQYF.

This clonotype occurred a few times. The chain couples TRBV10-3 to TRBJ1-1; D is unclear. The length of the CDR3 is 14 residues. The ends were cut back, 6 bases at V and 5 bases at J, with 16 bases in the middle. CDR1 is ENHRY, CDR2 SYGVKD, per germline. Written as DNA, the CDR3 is TGTGCCATCAGGGCCGGGGTCCTCCGAACTGAAGCTTTCTTT. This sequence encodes CAIRAGVLRTEAFF.

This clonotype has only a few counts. The CDR3 bases are TGTGCCAGCAGTTACTCCGACAGGTCTCCCGGGGAGCTGTTTTTT. The encoded protein is CASSYSDRSPGELFF. V and J are TRBV6-2 or TRBV6-3 and TRBJ2-2; D might be TRBD1 (6 bases). The CDR3 length is 15 residues. Germline values: CDR1 MNHEY, CDR2 SVGEGT. V lost 0 bases, J lost 6 bases, and 11 bases lay in between.

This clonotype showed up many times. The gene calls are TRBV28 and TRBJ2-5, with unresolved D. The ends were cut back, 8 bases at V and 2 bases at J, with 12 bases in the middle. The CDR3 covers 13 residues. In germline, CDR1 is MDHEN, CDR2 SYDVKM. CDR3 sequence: CASHEENQETQYF. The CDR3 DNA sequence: TGTGCCAGCCACGAGGAGAATCAAGAGACCCAGTACTTC.